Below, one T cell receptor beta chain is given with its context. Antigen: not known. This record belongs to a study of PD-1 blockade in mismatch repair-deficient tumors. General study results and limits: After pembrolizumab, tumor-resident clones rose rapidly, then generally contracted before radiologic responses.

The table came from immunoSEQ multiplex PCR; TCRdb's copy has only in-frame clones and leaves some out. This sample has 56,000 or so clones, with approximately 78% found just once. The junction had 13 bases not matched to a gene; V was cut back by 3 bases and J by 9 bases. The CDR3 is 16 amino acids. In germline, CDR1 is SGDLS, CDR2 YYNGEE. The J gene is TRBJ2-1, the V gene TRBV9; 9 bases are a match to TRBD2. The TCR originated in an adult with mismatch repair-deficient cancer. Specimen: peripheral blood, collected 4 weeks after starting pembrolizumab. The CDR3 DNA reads TGTGCCAGCAGCGCCTTAGCGGGAGTAGAGGCAGGTGAGCAGTTCTTC. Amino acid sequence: CASSALAGVEAGEQFF.